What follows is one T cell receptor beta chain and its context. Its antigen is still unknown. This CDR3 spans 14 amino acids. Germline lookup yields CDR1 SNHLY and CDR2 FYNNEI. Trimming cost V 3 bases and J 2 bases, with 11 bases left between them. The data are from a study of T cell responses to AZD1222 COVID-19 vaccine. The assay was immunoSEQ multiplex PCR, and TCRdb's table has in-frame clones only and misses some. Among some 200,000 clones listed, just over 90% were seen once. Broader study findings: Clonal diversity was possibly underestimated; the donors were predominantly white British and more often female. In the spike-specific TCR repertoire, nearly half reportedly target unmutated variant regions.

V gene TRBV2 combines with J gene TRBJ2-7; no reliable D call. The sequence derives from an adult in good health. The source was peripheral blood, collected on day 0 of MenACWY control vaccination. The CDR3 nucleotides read TGTGCCAGCAGTGACCGGACGAGGACCTACGAGCAGTACTTC. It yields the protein CASSDRTRTYEQYF.